Shown below are 26 T cell receptor beta chains from a single sample sequenced in a study of blood T cell repertoires in COVID-19. Generated by immunoSEQ multiplex PCR, the TCRdb table keeps only in-frame clones and is missing some. The table lists some 220,000 clones, more than 65% of them singletons, with about 2.3% in the top ten. Sequencing input: peripheral blood. Receptor source: a woman aged 55-70 years with acute or convalescent COVID-19.

For this clone: This sample includes further DNA sequences coding for the same CDR3. The rearrangement links TRBV9 to TRBJ2-3; 7 bases match TRBD2. Germline CDR1 SGDLS, CDR2 YYNGEE. V shed 3 bases, J shed 3 bases, and the junction held 1 base outside the gene matches. The CDR3 is 13 residues long. The CDR3 nucleotides are TGTGCCAGCAGCGCGGGGGGAACAGATACGCAGTATTTT. Residues: CASSAGGTDTQYF. Variable domain in full (rest from reference TRBV9 and TRBJ2-3): DSGVTQTPKHLITATGQRVTLRCSPRSGDLSVYWYQQSLDQGLQFLIQYYNGEERAKGNILERFSAQQFPDLHSELNLSSLELGDSALYFCASSAGGTDTQYFGPGTRLTVL.

V gene TRBV5-1 combines with J gene TRBJ1-2, with 9 nucleotides matching TRBD1. Per germline, CDR1 SGHRS and CDR2 YFSETQ. The V segment lost 5 bases and the J segment 6 bases; nucleotides outside the gene matches: 11. This CDR3 contains 15 residues. The CDR3 region is CASRPGTGRSDGYTF. CDR3 nucleotide sequence: TGCGCCAGCAGACCGGGGACAGGGCGCTCTGATGGCTACACCTTC.

This clone was found a few times. The chain recombines TRBV7-8 with TRBJ1-2, with TRBD1 identical over 8 bases. Germline trimming cut 5 bases from V and 6 bases from J; bases unmatched to any gene: 5. Germline values: CDR1 SGHVS, CDR2 FQNEAQ. The CDR3 has 13 residues. CDR3 bases: TGTGCCAGCAGCCCAGTCAGGGGGCATGGCTACACCTTC. It encodes CASSPVRGHGYTF. Full variable domain (outside the CDR3, taken from reference TRBV7-8 and TRBJ1-2): GAGVSQSPRYKVAKRGQDVALRCDPISGHVSLFWYQQALGQGPEFLTYFQNEAQLDKSGLPSDRFFAERPEGSVSTLKIQRTQQEDSAVYLCASSPVRGHGYTFGSGTRLTVV.

The chain links TRBV27 to TRBJ2-3; 8 nucleotides agree with TRBD2. V shed 3 bases and J 2 bases; nucleotides not matched to a gene: 4. Germline assignment: CDR1 MNHEY and CDR2 SMNVEV (reference sequence). The CDR3 is made up of 15 amino acids. The CDR3 DNA sequence: TGTGCCAGCAGTTTTAGCGGGGCGATCACAGATACGCAGTATTTT. Translating gives CASSFSGAITDTQYF.

The chain carries TRBV19 and TRBJ2-2; 10 bases line up with TRBD2. This CDR3 comprises 18 residues. The germline V gene encodes CDR1 LNHDA and CDR2 SQIVND (reference sequence). Trimming removed 3 bases from V and 1 base from J; junction bases left unmatched: 8. The CDR3 loop is CASSMKASGGLNTGELFF. Written as DNA, the CDR3 is TGTGCCAGTAGTATGAAGGCTAGCGGGGGCCTGAACACCGGGGAGCTGTTTTTT.

CDR3 nucleotide sequence: TGTGCCAGCAGCCAAGTTAGTACAGGTGATACCTACGAGCAGTACTTC. Translating it yields CASSQVSTGDTYEQYF. The chain combines TRBV4-2 with TRBJ2-7, with D possibly TRBD1 on 5 matching bases. This CDR3 is built from 16 residues. Germline V gene data show CDR1 as LGHNA and CDR2 as YNFKEQ. V was pared by 1 base and J by 2 bases, with 15 bases between.

This clone was counted between two and nine times. V is TRBV10-3 and J is TRBJ2-3; 12 bases align to TRBD2. Germline V lookup: CDR1 ENHRY, CDR2 SYGVKD. The CDR3 loop spans 16 amino acids. V dropped 2 bases and J dropped 4; count of bases not matched to a gene: 4. CDR3 coding DNA: TGTGCCATCAGTGAGGGGCTAGCGGGGGGGCCAGATACGCAGTATTTT. Its protein is CAISEGLAGGPDTQYF.

The chain links TRBV5-1 to TRBJ2-3; 7 nucleotides line up with TRBD1. The CDR3 is 15 amino acids. Germline trimming cut 0 bases from V and 0 bases from J; bases unmatched to any gene: 1. Germline V CDR1 and CDR2: SGHRS, YFSETQ. CDR3 amino acids: CASSLDRGSTDTQYF. CDR3 nucleotides: TGCGCCAGCAGCTTGGACAGGGGTAGCACAGATACGCAGTATTTT.

This chain connects TRBV5-1 to TRBJ2-7; D might be TRBD2 (6 bases). V was shortened by 1 base and J by 4 bases, with 12 bases between the two germline ends. The CDR3 spans 14 residues. Germline assignment: CDR1 SGHRS and CDR2 YFSETQ. In DNA form, the CDR3 reads TGCGCCAGCAGCTTGACTGGGGGGATGTACGAGCAGTACTTC. Protein sequence: CASSLTGGMYEQYF.

The chain employs TRBV6-2 or TRBV6-3 and TRBJ1-2, with D hard to call. CDR3 size: 14 residues. Trimming pared 4 bases from V and 4 bases from J, leaving 13 bases between. Germline V gene lookup returns CDR1 MNHEY and CDR2 SVGEGT. The CDR3 loop reads CASSSLPGVYGYTF. The CDR3 DNA is TGTGCCAGCAGTTCGTTGCCCGGGGTCTATGGCTACACCTTC.

The chain employs TRBV9 and TRBJ2-5; 10 bases fit TRBD2. The J segment lost 5 bases and the V segment lost 3 bases, leaving 16 bases of the junction unmatched. Germline CDR1 SGDLS, CDR2 YYNGEE. The CDR3 has 18 amino acids. CDR3 DNA sequence: TGTGCCAGCAGCGCGGGCCCCCAGGCTAGCGGGGGTTTGGAGACCCAGTACTTC. It yields the protein CASSAGPQASGGLETQYF.

The V and J genes are TRBV2 and TRBJ1-5; no clear D gene. The length of the CDR3 is 14 residues. V lost 5 bases to trimming and J lost 7 bases, with 15 bases between them. Germline lookup yields CDR1 SNHLY and CDR2 FYNNEI. The CDR3 sequence: CASSQEGGQQPQHF. CDR3 sequence (DNA): TGTGCCAGCAGTCAAGAGGGAGGGCAACAGCCCCAGCATTTT.

This clone was seen a single time. The gene calls are TRBV6-1 and TRBJ2-5; D may be TRBD1 (6 bases). CDR3 length equals 13 residues. Per the germline V gene, CDR1 is MNHNS and CDR2 is SASEGT. Trimming took off 2 bases at V and 3 bases at J, with 7 bases between the two ends. The CDR3 DNA sequence: TGTGCCAGCAGTGAACACAGGGAAGAGACCCAGTACTTC. Its translation: CASSEHREETQYF.

This clone was observed a single time. The chain combines TRBV5-1 with TRBJ1-1; TRBD1 might be the D (6 bases). Germline CDR1 reads SGHRS; CDR2 reads YFSETQ. The CDR3 runs to 15 residues. V was pared by 4 bases and J by 1 base, with 14 bases between. The CDR3 reads CASSTGISGNTEAFF. The CDR3 DNA follows: TGCGCCAGCAGCACAGGGATTAGTGGGAACACTGAAGCTTTCTTT.

The chain joins TRBV12-3 or TRBV12-4 to TRBJ1-5, with D hard to call. The CDR3 is 13 residues long. Trimming stripped 6 bases from V and 5 bases from J, with 11 bases between. CDR3 protein: CASRDYTDQPQHF. CDR3 nucleotides: TGTGCCAGCAGAGACTACACGGATCAGCCCCAGCATTTT.

The chain couples TRBV3-1 (or the pseudogene TRBV3-2) to TRBJ1-2; D is undetermined. This CDR3 comprises 16 residues. The germline gives CDR1 LGHDT, CDR2 YNNKEL (reference sequence). The germline V and J ends were trimmed by 2 bases and 6 bases, with 19 bases remaining between them. CDR3 sequence reads: CASSQPSRATGDGYTF. CDR3 in DNA: TGTGCCAGCAGCCAACCTTCGCGGGCCACCGGGGATGGCTACACCTTC.

V gene TRBV5-1 combines with J gene TRBJ1-3; a weak D match, TRBD1 (5 bases). CDR3 length: 17 residues. Trimming left V 4 bases short and J 0 bases short, with 17 bases between. Germline CDR1 reads SGHRS; CDR2 reads YFSETQ. The CDR3 coding sequence is TGCGCCAGCAGCCCCAGAGCAGGGATTGACTCTGGAAACACCATATATTTT. Encoded protein: CASSPRAGIDSGNTIYF. The full variable domain, its missing parts supplied by reference TRBV5-1 and TRBJ1-3, is KAGVTQTPRYLIKTRGQQVTLSCSPISGHRSVSWYQQTPGQGLQFLFEYFSETQRNKGNFPGRFSGRQFSNSRSEMNVSTLELGDSALYLCASSPRAGIDSGNTIYFGEGSWLTVV.

J is TRBJ1-1 and V is TRBV6-1; 7 bases are shared with TRBD1. In germline, CDR1 is MNHNS, CDR2 SASEGT. Trimming took 0 bases from V and 11 from J; bases not matched to a gene: 6. CDR3 size: 13 residues. The CDR3 here is CASSEALGTVAFF. As DNA, the CDR3 is TGTGCCAGCAGTGAAGCGCTGGGGACAGTTGCTTTCTTT.

The gene calls are TRBV5-1 and TRBJ1-5, with 8 bases identical to TRBD1. Trimming cost V 4 bases and J 2 bases; bases outside gene matches: 5. CDR3 length: 15 residues. The V gene's germline CDR1 is SGHRS and CDR2 YFSETQ. CDR3 sequence: CASSQTGAGNQPQHF. In nucleotides, the CDR3 is TGCGCCAGCAGCCAGACAGGGGCTGGCAATCAGCCCCAGCATTTT.

This chain joins TRBV30 and TRBJ2-5; TRBD2 aligns across 12 bases. This CDR3 spans 16 amino acids. The J segment lost 3 bases and the V segment lost 1 base, leaving 6 bases of the junction unmatched. CDR1 and CDR2 from the germline V gene are GTSNPN and SVGIG (reference sequence). The chain's CDR3 is CAWSGPLAGGKETQYF. The CDR3 bases are TGTGCCTGGAGTGGCCCACTAGCGGGGGGAAAAGAGACCCAGTACTTC.

This clone was found a few times. The chain employs TRBV6-5 and TRBJ1-2; 7 bases map to TRBD1. The CDR3 length is 14 residues. The trim removed 4 bases at V and 4 bases at J, leaving 6 bases unmatched. CDR1 and CDR2 (germline): MNHEY, SVGAGI. As DNA, the CDR3 is TGTGCCAGCAGTTCGGGACAGAGATCCTATGGCTACACCTTC. Translated: CASSSGQRSYGYTF.

This clone was counted only a few times. The sample contains more than one DNA sequence encoding this CDR3. The rearrangement joins TRBV28 to TRBJ1-2; no clear D. V was shortened by 3 bases and J by 4 bases, with 9 bases between the two germline ends. This CDR3 region has 13 residues. From germline, CDR1 is MDHEN and CDR2 SYDVKM. The CDR3 sequence is CASSLAVLYGYTF. The CDR3 bases are TGTGCCAGCAGTTTGGCAGTCCTCTATGGCTACACCTTC.

This chain connects TRBV7-2 to TRBJ1-4; D remains unclear. The CDR3 contains 14 residues. Germline CDR1 is SGHTA and CDR2 is FQGNSA. The V and J ends lost 1 base and 5 bases respectively, with 8 bases between them. The CDR3 loop reads CASSLGWLNEKLFF. Written as DNA, the CDR3 is TGTGCCAGCAGCTTAGGGTGGCTGAATGAAAAACTGTTTTTT.

V usage is TRBV2 and J usage is TRBJ1-4; possibly TRBD1 for D (5 bases). CDR3 size: 14 residues. Per the germline V gene, CDR1 is SNHLY and CDR2 is FYNNEI. V gave up 4 bases and J gave up 8 bases, with 14 bases separating them. This CDR3 reads CASSAGSLQEKLFF. The CDR3 nucleotides are TGTGCCAGCAGTGCAGGGTCATTACAAGAAAAACTGTTTTTT.

The chain carries TRBV19 and TRBJ1-5, with D maybe TRBD1 (6 bases). Germline CDR1 LNHDA, CDR2 SQIVND (reference sequence). The CDR3 has 13 residues. The germline V and J ends were trimmed by 10 bases and 0 bases, with 10 bases remaining between them. The chain's CDR3 is CATGGHSNQPQHF. The DNA of the CDR3 is TGTGCCACGGGGGGGCATAGCAATCAGCCCCAGCATTTT.

This clone was seen more than once but under ten times. The chain is built from TRBV4-3 and TRBJ2-2; D possibly corresponds to TRBD1 (5 bases). There are 16 residues in the CDR3. Per the germline V gene, CDR1 is LGHNA and CDR2 is YSLEER. V was trimmed by 0 bases and J by 3 bases, leaving 11 bases between them. CDR3 sequence reads: CASSQEPRADTGELFF. CDR3 DNA: TGCGCCAGCAGCCAAGAGCCCAGGGCCGACACCGGGGAGCTGTTTTTT.